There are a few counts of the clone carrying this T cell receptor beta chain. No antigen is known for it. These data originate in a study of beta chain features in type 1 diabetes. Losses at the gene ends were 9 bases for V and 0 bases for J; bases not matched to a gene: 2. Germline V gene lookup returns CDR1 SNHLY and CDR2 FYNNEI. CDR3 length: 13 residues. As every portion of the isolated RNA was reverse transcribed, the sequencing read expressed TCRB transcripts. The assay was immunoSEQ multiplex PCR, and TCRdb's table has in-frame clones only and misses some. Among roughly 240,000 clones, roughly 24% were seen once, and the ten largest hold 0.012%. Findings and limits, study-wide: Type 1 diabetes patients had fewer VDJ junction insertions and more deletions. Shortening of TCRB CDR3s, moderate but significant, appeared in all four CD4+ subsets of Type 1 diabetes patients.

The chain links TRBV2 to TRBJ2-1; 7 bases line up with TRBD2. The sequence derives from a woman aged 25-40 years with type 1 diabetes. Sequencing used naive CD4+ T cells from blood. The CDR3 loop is CARGRDSYNEQFF. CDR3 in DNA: TGTGCCAGGGGGAGGGACTCCTACAATGAGCAGTTCTTC.